The next 22 T cell receptor beta chains were all read from a single sample in a study of blood T cell repertoires in COVID-19. Only in-frame clones appear in the TCRdb table, and some are missing; sequencing was by immunoSEQ multiplex PCR. The sample gives more than 150,000 clones, around 86% of which show up once; roughly 7.8% is in the top ten. The sample taken for sequencing was peripheral blood. The receptor source for this set is a man in his fifties or sixties with acute or convalescent COVID-19.

The chain couples TRBV30 to TRBJ1-3; a possible D gene is TRBD1 (5 bases). Germline V gene lookup returns CDR1 GTSNPN and CDR2 SVGIG (reference sequence). V was cut by 1 base and J by 0 bases, with 7 bases left in between. This CDR3 has 14 amino acids. In DNA, the CDR3 is TGTGCCTGGAGTGCTGACAGCTCTGGAAACACCATATATTTT. It codes for CAWSADSSGNTIYF.

The chain couples TRBV7-9 to TRBJ2-7; possible D gene TRBD1, 6 bases. The CDR3 runs 15 residues. Germline values: CDR1 SEHNR, CDR2 FQNEAQ (reference sequence). The V end was cut by 10 bases, the J end by 7 bases, with 26 bases between. Written as DNA, the CDR3 is TGTGCCACCTCAAAGTTAGGGACAAGAACGGGAGAGCAGTACTTC. Protein: CATSKLGTRTGEQYF.

The V and J genes are TRBV7-2 and TRBJ2-6; D might be TRBD2 (6 bases). V was pared by 5 bases and J by 0 bases, with 20 bases between. This CDR3 has 19 residues. Germline CDR1 reads SGHTA; CDR2 reads FQGNSA. As DNA, the CDR3 is TGTGCCAGCAGCGGGGGACTGCCGGTTACGATCTCTGGGGCCAACGTCCTGACTTTC. Amino acids: CASSGGLPVTISGANVLTF.

The CDR3 DNA is TGTGCCAGTAGCAGTATAGATGGCGGGCCCGTACGCTCCTACAATGAGCAGTTCTTC. It yields the protein CASSSIDGGPVRSYNEQFF. The chain joins TRBV19 to TRBJ2-1, with TRBD2 as a possible D gene (5 bases). Germline V gene data show CDR1 as LNHDA and CDR2 as SQIVND (reference sequence). Trimming took off 6 bases at V and 0 bases at J, with 24 bases between the two ends. The CDR3 is 19 amino acids.

The chain uses TRBV27 and TRBJ2-7; 8 nucleotides align to TRBD2. The germline V gene has CDR1 MNHEY and CDR2 SMNVEV (reference sequence). CDR3 length equals 15 residues. V was clipped by 7 bases and J by 6 bases; unmatched bases: 14. This CDR3 is CASTPGRIAGREQYF. As DNA, the CDR3 is TGTGCCAGCACCCCGGGGCGGATAGCGGGGCGCGAGCAGTACTTC.

This chain links TRBV7-9 with TRBJ1-2; D is unresolved. Germline V gene data show CDR1 as SEHNR and CDR2 as FQNEAQ (reference sequence). Trimming took off 5 bases at V and 0 bases at J, with 16 bases between the two ends. This CDR3 contains 16 residues. In nucleotides, the CDR3 is TGTGCCAGCAGCCTTGGTCTATCCAGGCCTAACTATGGCTACACCTTC. Translating it yields CASSLGLSRPNYGYTF.

This clone occurred a few times. CDR3 bases: TGTGCCTGGAGGGTCAGAACTAGCGGGAGGGCCATAAACACCGGGGAGCTGTTTTTT. Residues: CAWRVRTSGRAINTGELFF. The V call is TRBV30, the J call TRBJ2-2; 13 bases line up with TRBD2. The J segment lost 2 bases and the V segment lost 3 bases, leaving 12 bases of the junction unmatched. This CDR3 is 19 amino acids long. From germline, CDR1 is GTSNPN and CDR2 SVGIG (reference sequence).

V usage is TRBV5-4 and J usage is TRBJ1-1; TRBD1 matches at 11 bases. CDR1 and CDR2 from the germline V gene are SGHNT and YYREEE (reference sequence). The CDR3 runs 15 residues. V trimming: 4 bases; J trimming: 1 base; junction bases outside the gene matches: 3. CDR3 DNA: TGTGCCAGCAGCGCTGGACAGGGGGCGAACACTGAAGCTTTCTTT. This translates into CASSAGQGANTEAFF.

As to this clone: The CDR3 does not close with the conserved phenylalanine or tryptophan, likely indicating a read error. The limits of the CDR3 on the DNA are not certain, so only TCRdb's listed CDR3 is given. The chain's CDR3 is CASTSGGMTLGFVN. The V and J genes are TRBV28 and TRBJ1-1. The CDR3 is 14 residues long, counting both termini. From germline, CDR1 is MDHEN and CDR2 SYDVKM.

This chain uses TRBV2 with TRBJ2-2; D may be TRBD1 (5 bases). The CDR3 loop spans 13 amino acids. From germline, CDR1 is SNHLY and CDR2 FYNNEI. Trimming took 7 bases from V and 3 from J, leaving 9 bases between them. CDR3 residues: CASKGKHTGELFF. The CDR3 DNA reads TGTGCCAGCAAGGGGAAACACACCGGGGAGCTGTTTTTT.

In this sample, this clone turned up a few times. This chain connects TRBV2 to TRBJ2-2, with D unresolved. The CDR3 runs to 17 residues. Trimming left V 6 bases short and J 4 bases short, with 21 bases between. In germline, CDR1 is SNHLY, CDR2 FYNNEI. The CDR3 DNA reads TGTGCCAGCAGCTACCTCAACCCAAGACTTCGCACCGGGGAGCTGTTTTTT. Protein: CASSYLNPRLRTGELFF.

The chain couples TRBV28 to TRBJ1-1; unclear D gene. With 3 bases removed from V and 3 bases from J, the gap between germline ends came to 14 bases. The CDR3 sequence is 15 residues long. The germline V gene encodes CDR1 MDHEN and CDR2 SYDVKM. The CDR3 bases are TGTGCCAGCAGTTTCAGAGGCAGGAGGGACACTGAAGCTTTCTTT. It is translated as CASSFRGRRDTEAFF.

At least ten counts were recorded for this clone. The rearrangement joins TRBV2 to TRBJ1-1; 8 bases are shared with TRBD1. The CDR3 loop spans 14 amino acids. From germline, CDR1 is SNHLY and CDR2 FYNNEI. V dropped 5 bases and J dropped 0; count of bases not matched to a gene: 2. The CDR3 region has the DNA TGTGCCAGCAGTCGACAGGGGATGAACACTGAAGCTTTCTTT. Translation gives CASSRQGMNTEAFF.

The rearrangement links TRBV24-1 to TRBJ2-3; D perhaps matches TRBD2 (5 bases). The germline V gene has CDR1 KGHDR and CDR2 SFDVKD. This CDR3 is built from 15 residues. Trimming pared 4 bases from V and 2 bases from J, leaving 12 bases between. CDR3 sequence: CATSDSTGNTDTQYF. The CDR3 region has the DNA TGTGCCACCAGTGACTCTACCGGGAACACAGATACGCAGTATTTT.

In regard to this clone: Other DNA sequences within the sample encode an identical CDR3. This sequence joins TRBV6-5 and TRBJ1-1; D might be TRBD1 (5 bases). This CDR3 comprises 15 residues. The germline V and J ends were trimmed by 0 bases and 1 base, with 9 bases remaining between them. The V gene's germline CDR1 is MNHEY and CDR2 SVGAGI. CDR3 in DNA: TGTGCCAGCAGTTACTCAGGCAGGGCGAACACTGAAGCTTTCTTT. It codes for CASSYSGRANTEAFF.

The gene calls are TRBV30 and TRBJ1-4; 8 nucleotides agree with TRBD1. The germline gives CDR1 GTSNPN, CDR2 SVGIG (reference sequence). CDR3 length: 15 residues. The V gene end was trimmed by 0 bases and the J gene end by 4 bases; junction bases not matched to a gene: 4. Here the CDR3 reads CAWSVQGGRNEKLFF. The CDR3 nucleotides are TGTGCCTGGAGTGTACAGGGGGGTCGTAATGAAAAACTGTTTTTT.

This chain links TRBV6-5 with TRBJ1-5; 8 bases fit TRBD1. The CDR3 has 15 amino acids. Germline V gene lookup returns CDR1 MNHEY and CDR2 SVGAGI. V dropped 6 bases and J dropped 3; count of bases not matched to a gene: 7. CDR3 in DNA: TGTGCCAGCAGCTTAACACAGGGGGTCAATCAGCCCCAGCATTTT. It is translated as CASSLTQGVNQPQHF.

The CDR3 region has the DNA TGTGCCAGCAGTGAATCTGGGTCGGGGAGCTCCTACAATGAGCAGTTCTTC. Translation gives CASSESGSGSSYNEQFF. This chain uses TRBV25-1 with TRBJ2-1; a possible D gene is TRBD2 (5 bases). The CDR3 totals 17 residues. Looked up from germline, CDR1 is MGHDK and CDR2 is SYGVNS. V was clipped by 1 base and J by 0 bases, with 13 bases between them.

V usage is TRBV28 and J usage is TRBJ2-3, with D perhaps TRBD2 (6 bases). Trimming pared 2 bases from V and 3 bases from J, leaving 15 bases between. This CDR3 has 16 amino acids. Germline loops: CDR1 MDHEN, CDR2 SYDVKM. CDR3 region: CASSLAGPPGTDTQYF. In nucleotides, the CDR3 is TGTGCCAGCAGTTTAGCGGGACCTCCGGGGACAGATACGCAGTATTTT.

This clone is a singleton in its sample. The rearrangement links TRBV28 to TRBJ2-7; 11 bases line up with TRBD1. In germline, CDR1 is MDHEN, CDR2 SYDVKM. Trimming cost V 6 bases and J 7 bases; bases outside gene matches: 8. There are 14 residues in the CDR3. The CDR3: CASSRDRGTGEQYF. DNA for the CDR3: TGTGCCAGCAGCCGGGACAGGGGGACGGGGGAGCAGTACTTC. The full variable domain, its missing parts supplied by reference TRBV28 and TRBJ2-7, is DVKVTQSSRYLVKRTGEKVFLECVQDMDHENMFWYRQDPGLGLRLIYFSYDVKMKEKGDIPEGYSVSREKKERFSLILESASTNQTSMYLCASSRDRGTGEQYFGPGTRLTVT.

This clone was seen only a few times. The chain uses TRBV3-1 (or the pseudogene TRBV3-2) and TRBJ2-3; unclear D gene. The CDR3 sequence is 11 residues long. V gave up 6 bases and J gave up 6 bases, with 7 bases separating them. Germline V CDR1 and CDR2: LGHDT, YNNKEL (reference sequence). CDR3 amino acids: CASSFRDTQYF. In nucleotides, the CDR3 is TGTGCCAGCAGTTTTCGTGATACGCAGTATTTT.

The chain employs TRBV11-2 and TRBJ2-2, with D perhaps TRBD1 (6 bases). The CDR3 runs 11 residues. V lost 3 bases and J lost 15, with 11 bases in between. The germline V gene encodes CDR1 SGHAT and CDR2 FQNNGV. The CDR3: CASSFQGKLFF. As DNA, the CDR3 is TGTGCCAGCAGCTTTCAGGGGAAGTTGTTTTTT.